Described below is a single T cell receptor (beta chain) sequence and its context. This sample is part of a study of blood T cell repertoires in COVID-19. Study in general: There were acute and convalescent COVID-19 samples, and they came from the United States, Italy and Spain.

Germline lookup yields CDR1 SGHAT and CDR2 FQNNGV. CDR3 length equals 13 residues. Trimming took off 1 base at V and 2 bases at J, with 4 bases between the two ends. Original methodology: The authors estimated nucleated cell counts from reference gene primer amplification. Here immunoSEQ multiplex PCR was the method, and the copy in TCRdb shows in-frame clones only, minus some. For V, J and clone size, that table is used; D and trimming come from the DNA. Among 60,000 to 65,000 clones, less than 90% were seen once, and the ten largest hold 15% to 20%. A Seattle source enrolled patients during active infection and followed them longitudinally.

The sequenced material came from peripheral blood. The chain combines TRBV11-2 with TRBJ2-3; D unclear. The receptor was derived from a man aged 60 to 75 with COVID-19, enrolled during active disease. CDR3 DNA: TGTGCCAGCAGCTTAGTCTACACAGATACGCAGTATTTT. This codes for CASSLVYTDTQYF.